The rows below give T cell receptor beta chains drawn from one sample of a study of identical twins. MiXCR was run by TCRdb on the 5' RACE reads, yielding one entry per CDR3 protein. The table has about 240,000 distinct CDR3 sequences, roughly 12% seen once; the top ten hold roughly 4.2%. This same sample was also part of a study on yellow fever vaccine responses in identical twins.

Sample: memory (CD45RO+) T cells sorted from blood. All receptors derive from a woman aged 18-29 years in good health. CDR3s include the opening cysteine and the closing phenylalanine or tryptophan. D genes are given only for firm matches. Clone sizes are given selectively: once, few, many, or a class where the clone is expanded.

.	.	TRBJ2-6	TRBV7-3	CASSITRGASGANVLTF	TGTGCCAGCAGTATAACCAGGGGGGCGAGTGGGGCCAACGTCCTGACTTTC
.	.	TRBJ2-1	TRBV4-2	CASSGGPGENSLSYNEQFF	TGTGCCAGCAGTGGGGGTCCGGGAGAAAACTCTTTATCCTACAATGAGCAGTTCTTC
TRBD1	few	TRBJ2-1	TRBV7-2	CASSLQAGTGAYNEQFF	TGTGCCAGCAGCCTACAAGCCGGGACAGGGGCCTACAATGAGCAGTTCTTC
.	.	TRBJ2-1	TRBV9	CASSRQGTPYNEQFF	TGTGCCAGCAGCCGCCAGGGGACACCCTACAATGAGCAGTTCTTC
.	many	TRBJ2-7	TRBV20-1	CSGEKGGSSYEQYF	TGCAGTGGGGAGAAGGGAGGCAGCTCCTACGAGCAGTACTTC
TRBD2	few	TRBJ2-7	TRBV14	CASSQGFGGSYEQYF	TGTGCCAGCAGCCAAGGGTTCGGGGGGTCCTACGAGCAGTACTTC
TRBD2	few	TRBJ2-7	TRBV2	CASETAGYEQYF	TGTGCCAGTGAGACAGCGGGGTACGAGCAGTACTTC
TRBD2	once	TRBJ2-5	TRBV18	CASSPPWTSRTSGEETQYF	TGTGCCAGCTCACCACCGTGGACTAGCCGGACCAGCGGGGAAGAGACCCAGTACTTC
.	.	TRBJ2-1	TRBV27	CASSPEGWNEQFF	TGTGCCAGCAGTCCCGAAGGGTGGAATGAGCAGTTCTTC
.	.	TRBJ1-6	TRBV27	CASRVGNSPLHF	TGTGCCAGCAGGGTGGGGAATTCACCCCTCCACTTT
TRBD2	.	TRBJ2-1	TRBV29-1	CSVASGRARSYNEQFF	TGCAGCGTGGCTAGCGGGAGGGCCCGCTCCTACAATGAGCAGTTCTTC
TRBD1	.	TRBJ1-1	TRBV27	CASSSQQGARTEAFF	TGTGCCAGCAGTTCACAACAGGGGGCGCGGACTGAAGCTTTCTTT
.	.	TRBJ2-3	TRBV5-1	CASYRELMADTQYF	TGCGCCAGCTACAGGGAACTCATGGCAGATACGCAGTATTTT
.	.	TRBJ2-3	TRBV2	CASRGPTSGDTQYF	TGTGCCAGTCGTGGGCCGACCTCGGGGGATACGCAGTATTTT
TRBD2	many	TRBJ2-7	TRBV18	CASSRSLAGLAEQYF	TGTGCCAGCTCGCGTTCTCTAGCGGGATTGGCCGAGCAGTACTTC
TRBD1	many	TRBJ1-5	TRBV5-1	CASSLGQGEQPQHF	TGCGCCAGCAGCTTGGGACAGGGGGAACAGCCCCAGCATTTT
.	few	TRBJ1-1	TRBV19	CASSNGQNTEAFF	TGTGCCAGTAGCAATGGGCAGAACACTGAAGCTTTCTTT
.	medium-sized	TRBJ2-1	TRBV12-3/TRBV12-4	CASSLGSRGGEQFF	TGTGCCAGCAGTTTAGGGTCCCGGGGAGGTGAGCAGTTCTTC
TRBD2	once	TRBJ2-1	TRBV7-2	CASSLANGRANEQFF	TGTGCCAGCAGCTTAGCGAACGGGAGGGCCAATGAGCAGTTCTTC
TRBD1	many	TRBJ1-6	TRBV7-9	CASRDTGDNSPLHF	TGTGCCAGCAGGGACACAGGGGATAATTCACCCCTCCACTTT
.	.	TRBJ2-5	TRBV5-4	CASTRGVDRQETQYF	TGTGCCAGCACCCGCGGGGTTGACAGGCAAGAGACCCAGTACTTC
.	few	TRBJ1-1	TRBV29-1	CSVVGGFATEAFF	TGCAGCGTTGTGGGGGGGTTCGCCACTGAAGCTTTCTTT
.	.	TRBJ2-5	TRBV5-1	CASSPTGLPETQYF	TGCGCCAGCAGCCCCACTGGGCTCCCCGAGACCCAGTACTTC
.	.	TRBJ1-5	TRBV20-1	CSARPRGAGQPQHF	TGCAGTGCTAGGCCCAGGGGAGCGGGTCAGCCCCAGCATTTT
.	few	TRBJ2-7	TRBV29-1	CTSRRRGFHEQYF	TGCACCTCGCGACGCAGGGGTTTCCACGAGCAGTACTTC
TRBD1	few	TRBJ1-1	TRBV7-3	CASSLTSGGVSGPEAFF	TGTGCCAGCAGCTTAACCTCAGGGGGGGTATCAGGTCCTGAAGCTTTCTTT
TRBD1	.	TRBJ2-1	TRBV6-1	CASSQTGKGSYNEQFF	TGTGCCAGCAGTCAGACAGGGAAAGGCTCCTACAATGAGCAGTTCTTC
.	many	TRBJ2-3	TRBV11-2	CASSVSGALTDTQYF	TGTGCCAGCAGCGTCAGCGGCGCTCTCACAGATACGCAGTATTTT
.	few	TRBJ2-3	TRBV27	CASSLRPTSSTDTQYF	TGTGCCAGCAGTTTAAGACCAACAAGTAGCACAGATACGCAGTATTTT
.	many	TRBJ2-7	TRBV7-2	CASSLQGYHEQYF	TGTGCCAGCAGCTTACAGGGGTACCACGAGCAGTACTTC
.	few	TRBJ2-7	TRBV3-1	CASSQGDTPYEQYF	TGTGCCAGCAGCCAAGGGGACACTCCATACGAGCAGTACTTC
.	many	TRBJ2-7	TRBV5-1	CASSSVGVPEQYF	TGCGCCAGCAGCTCAGTCGGAGTCCCCGAGCAGTACTTC
TRBD2	few	TRBJ2-3	TRBV27	CASSPERLAGGTDTQYF	TGTGCCAGCAGCCCAGAGAGACTAGCGGGGGGAACAGATACGCAGTATTTT
.	.	TRBJ2-3	TRBV15	CATSRAGYTDTQYF	TGTGCCACCAGCAGAGCAGGGTACACAGATACGCAGTATTTT
TRBD1	.	TRBJ2-7	TRBV20-1	CSAGQGRYEQYF	TGCAGTGCTGGACAGGGACGCTACGAGCAGTACTTC
.	.	TRBJ1-2	TRBV20-1	CSAASGILAYGYTF	TGCAGTGCCGCGTCAGGGATCCTGGCCTATGGCTACACCTTC
.	many	TRBJ2-5	TRBV3-1	CASSQEGGGETQYF	TGTGCCAGCAGCCAAGAAGGAGGCGGGGAGACCCAGTACTTC
TRBD2	many	TRBJ2-1	TRBV7-2	CASSGGRSSHEQFF	TGTGCCAGCAGCGGCGGGAGGTCTTCCCATGAGCAGTTCTTC
.	many	TRBJ1-2	TRBV6-5	CASSSPDRVGYTF	TGTGCCAGCAGTTCCCCGGACCGTGTTGGCTACACCTTC
TRBD1	.	TRBJ2-1	TRBV7-2	CASSPDRGQGFYNEQFF	TGTGCCAGCAGCCCAGATAGGGGACAGGGGTTTTACAATGAGCAGTTCTTC
.	.	TRBJ2-7	TRBV13	CASSLLAARVKYEQYF	TGTGCCAGCAGCTTGTTAGCGGCCAGGGTGAAATACGAGCAGTACTTC
.	.	TRBJ1-2	TRBV27	CASSSTRVPNYGYTF	TGTGCCAGCAGTTCAACTAGGGTTCCTAACTATGGCTACACCTTC
.	many	TRBJ2-3	TRBV29-1	CSVEVLSGGYTDTQYF	TGCAGCGTTGAAGTCCTTTCTGGGGGCTACACAGATACGCAGTATTTT
TRBD1	many	TRBJ2-2	TRBV24-1	CATSDPRRDRHNTGELFF	TGTGCCACCAGTGACCCCCGCCGGGACAGGCATAACACCGGGGAGCTGTTTTTT
.	.	TRBJ2-2	TRBV7-3	CASSLMAGSTGELFF	TGTGCCAGCAGCTTAATGGCAGGGTCCACCGGGGAGCTGTTTTTT
.	few	TRBJ2-1	TRBV4-2	CASSQEKGLSYNEQFF	TGTGCCAGCAGCCAAGAGAAGGGGCTCTCCTACAATGAGCAGTTCTTC
.	many	TRBJ2-2	TRBV12-3/TRBV12-4	CASSRKRTVGELFF	TGTGCCAGCAGTCGGAAACGGACAGTCGGGGAGCTGTTTTTT
.	many	TRBJ2-1	TRBV2	CASVLRANSYNEQFF	TGTGCCAGCGTCCTGCGGGCAAACTCCTACAATGAGCAGTTCTTC
.	many	TRBJ2-2	TRBV29-1	CSVTPASRTGELFF	TGCAGCGTCACCCCGGCCAGTCGCACCGGGGAGCTGTTTTTT
.	.	TRBJ1-1	TRBV20-1	CSARASRRPEAFF	TGCAGTGCTAGAGCTTCGCGCAGGCCTGAAGCTTTCTTT
TRBD1	.	TRBJ2-2	TRBV7-9	CASSYTGTGDTGELFF	TGTGCCAGCAGCTACACCGGGACAGGGGACACCGGGGAGCTGTTTTTT
.	.	TRBJ1-2	TRBV3-1	CASSQEAAGRYGYTF	TGTGCCAGCAGCCAAGAGGCGGCAGGGCGCTATGGCTACACCTTC
.	few	TRBJ2-5	TRBV20-1	CSASGLKQETQYF	TGCAGTGCTAGCGGACTCAAACAAGAGACCCAGTACTTC
TRBD2	.	TRBJ2-7	TRBV5-1	CASSLEAGGIYEQYF	TGCGCCAGCAGCTTAGAAGCGGGGGGAATCTACGAGCAGTACTTC
TRBD2	few	TRBJ2-1	TRBV7-9	CASRPRFSGGSYNEQFF	TGTGCCAGCAGACCAAGGTTTAGCGGGGGGTCCTACAATGAGCAGTTCTTC
.	.	TRBJ2-7	TRBV7-2	CASSLAMGIGYEQYF	TGTGCCAGCAGCTTAGCTATGGGTATCGGTTACGAGCAGTACTTC
TRBD2	few	TRBJ2-3	TRBV20-1	CSAPTSGRRDTQYF	TGCAGTGCCCCGACTAGCGGGCGCCGGGATACGCAGTATTTT
TRBD2	many	TRBJ2-1	TRBV20-1	CSAREPTSGYNEQFF	TGCAGTGCTAGAGAACCGACTAGCGGGTACAATGAGCAGTTCTTC
.	few	TRBJ2-2	TRBV29-1	CSISRTGNTGELFF	TGCAGCATCTCTCGGACGGGGAACACCGGGGAGCTGTTTTTT
.	few	TRBJ2-3	TRBV27	CASSFSYRDTQYF	TGTGCCAGCAGTTTCTCGTACCGGGATACGCAGTATTTT